A selection of T cell receptor beta chains follows, all from one sample in a study of immune evolution from preneoplasia to lung adenocarcinoma. Here immunoSEQ multiplex PCR was the method, and the copy in TCRdb shows in-frame clones only, minus some. The sample consists of 8,000 or so clones, around 82% of them appearing once. The sample taken for sequencing was FFPE minimally invasive lung adenocarcinoma tissue. These receptors were taken from a person of 80 years or more with lung adenocarcinoma. The CDR3 runs from the conserved cysteine through the conserved F or W. Fields, in order: J gene, V gene, clone size, D gene, CDR3 protein, CDR3 DNA. D genes are given only for firm matches. Some rows mark clone size as missing; the rest say once, few, many or name a class of expanded clone.

TRBJ2-3	TRBV13	-	-	CASSNSTGTPSTDTQYF	TGTGCCAGCAGCAACTCTACCGGGACACCCAGCACAGATACGCAGTATTTT
TRBJ1-6	TRBV5-1	-	-	CASSLEIQGNNSPLHF	TGCGCCAGCAGCTTGGAGATCCAGGGGAATAATTCACCCCTCCACTTT
TRBJ1-5	TRBV4-1	-	TRBD1	CASRQTGTGGLGQPQHF	TGCGCCAGCAGGCAAACCGGGACAGGGGGCTTGGGTCAGCCCCAGCATTTT
TRBJ2-2	TRBV10-2	-	-	CASRTVSPGELFF	TGCGCCAGCCGAACCGTTAGCCCCGGGGAGCTGTTTTTT
TRBJ1-1	TRBV19	-	-	CASSINPRNTEAFF	TGTGCCAGTAGTATAAATCCCAGGAACACTGAAGCTTTCTTT
TRBJ2-3	TRBV2	-	TRBD2	CASSASGISDTQYF	TGTGCCAGCAGTGCTAGCGGGATCTCAGATACGCAGTATTTT
TRBJ1-4	TRBV9	-	-	CASSDGPGDEKLFF	TGTGCCAGCAGCGACGGGCCAGGGGATGAAAAACTGTTTTTT
TRBJ2-2	TRBV7-8	-	-	CASSSRVSGELFF	TGTGCCAGCAGTTCTAGGGTCTCCGGGGAGCTGTTTTTT
TRBJ2-2	TRBV30	-	-	CAWSGGPITGELFF	TGTGCCTGGAGTGGAGGGCCAATCACCGGGGAGCTGTTTTTT
TRBJ1-1	TRBV18	-	TRBD1	CASSRTPDRVHTEAFF	TGTGCCAGCTCACGAACCCCGGACAGGGTACACACTGAAGCTTTCTTT
TRBJ1-5	TRBV7-6	few	-	CASSPQGPNQPQHF	TGTGCCAGCAGCCCTCAGGGTCCCAATCAGCCCCAGCATTTT
TRBJ2-4	TRBV20-1	once	-	CSAFSPSIQYF	TGCAGTGCGTTTTCCCCTAGCATTCAGTACTTC
TRBJ2-7	TRBV18	-	TRBD1	CASSPTTGQGAHEQYF	TGTGCCAGCTCACCCACCACGGGACAGGGGGCCCACGAGCAGTACTTC
TRBJ2-1	TRBV28	-	-	CASTYVGGAIRYNEQFF	TGTGCCAGCACTTACGTTGGGGGAGCTATACGCTACAATGAGCAGTTCTTC
TRBJ2-1	TRBV29-1	-	TRBD1	CSLRTGYLQFF	TGCAGCCTTAGGACAGGCTATCTTCAGTTCTTC
TRBJ2-1	TRBV18	-	-	CASSLTGDNEQFF	TGTGCCAGCTCACTAACAGGAGACAATGAGCAGTTCTTC
TRBJ1-2	TRBV21-1	-	-	CASSKGTNYGYTF	TGTGCCAGCAGCAAAGGAACTAACTATGGCTACACCTTC
TRBJ2-5	TRBV7-8	-	-	CASSLGAQLETQYF	TGTGCCAGCAGCTTAGGGGCCCAGCTAGAGACCCAGTACTTC
TRBJ1-1	TRBV18	-	TRBD1	CASSPPDREVEAFF	TGTGCCAGCTCACCACCCGACAGGGAAGTTGAAGCTTTCTTT
TRBJ2-1	TRBV28	-	TRBD1	CASSPRTGGFEQFF	TGTGCCAGCAGTCCCCGGACAGGTGGATTTGAGCAGTTCTTC
TRBJ1-5	TRBV28	few	-	CASRRRRVNQPQHF	TGTGCCAGCAGGCGAAGGCGGGTTAATCAGCCCCAGCATTTT
TRBJ2-3	TRBV6-5	-	TRBD2	CASSYSAGGQWDTQYF	TGTGCCAGCAGTTACTCGGCGGGGGGGCAGTGGGATACGCAGTATTTT
TRBJ1-2	TRBV9	-	-	CASSAPGGAGYGYTF	TGTGCCAGCAGCGCCCCCGGGGGCGCCGGCTATGGCTACACCTTC
TRBJ1-1	TRBV18	few	-	CASSPERGLTEAFF	TGTGCCAGCTCACCTGAACGAGGCCTCACTGAAGCTTTCTTT
TRBJ1-2	TRBV5-6	-	TRBD1	CASSRPGTGVGYTF	TGTGCCAGCAGCCGCCCGGGGACAGGGGTTGGCTACACCTTC
TRBJ2-7	TRBV5-1	once	-	CASSPGRGPPNEQYF	TGCGCCAGCAGCCCCGGGCGGGGGCCGCCCAACGAGCAGTACTTC
TRBJ1-5	TRBV5-1	-	TRBD1	CASSLGTGYSNQPQHF	TGCGCCAGCAGCTTGGGGACAGGGTATAGCAATCAGCCCCAGCATTTT
TRBJ2-3	TRBV27	-	TRBD2	CASSFWGGPTDTQYF	TGTGCCAGCAGTTTCTGGGGGGGTCCCACAGATACGCAGTATTTT
TRBJ1-5	TRBV19	-	-	CASSIEGKTNSNQPQHF	TGTGCCAGTAGTATAGAGGGTAAAACAAATAGCAATCAGCCCCAGCATTTT